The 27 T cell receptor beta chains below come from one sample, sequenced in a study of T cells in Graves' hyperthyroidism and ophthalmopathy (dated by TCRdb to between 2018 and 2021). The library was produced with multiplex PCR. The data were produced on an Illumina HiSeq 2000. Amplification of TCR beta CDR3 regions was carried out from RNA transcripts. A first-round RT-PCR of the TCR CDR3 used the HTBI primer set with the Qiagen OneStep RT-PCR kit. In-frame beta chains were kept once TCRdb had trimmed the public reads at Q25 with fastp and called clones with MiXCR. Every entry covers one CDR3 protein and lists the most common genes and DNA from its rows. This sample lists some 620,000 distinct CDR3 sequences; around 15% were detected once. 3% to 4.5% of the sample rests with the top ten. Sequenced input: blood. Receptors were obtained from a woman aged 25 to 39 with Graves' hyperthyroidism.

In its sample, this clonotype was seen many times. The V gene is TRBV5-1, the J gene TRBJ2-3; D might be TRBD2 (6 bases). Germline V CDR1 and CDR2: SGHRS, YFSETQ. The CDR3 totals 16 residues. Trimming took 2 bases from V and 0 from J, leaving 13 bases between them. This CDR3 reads CASSLTAGFSTDTQYF. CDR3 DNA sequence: TGCGCCAGCAGCTTAACAGCGGGCTTTAGCACAGATACGCAGTATTTT.

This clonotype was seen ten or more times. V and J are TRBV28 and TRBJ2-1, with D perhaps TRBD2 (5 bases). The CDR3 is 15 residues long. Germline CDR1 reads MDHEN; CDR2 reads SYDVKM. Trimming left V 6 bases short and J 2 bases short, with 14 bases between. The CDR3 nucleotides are TGTGCCAGCAGGTACGGCACGGGGACCTACAATGAGCAGTTCTTC. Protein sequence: CASRYGTGTYNEQFF.

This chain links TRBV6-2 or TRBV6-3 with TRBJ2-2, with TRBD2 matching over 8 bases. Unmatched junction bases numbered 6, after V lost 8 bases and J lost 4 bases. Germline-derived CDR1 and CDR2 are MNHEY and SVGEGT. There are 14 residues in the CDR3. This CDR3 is CASGPAGATGELFF. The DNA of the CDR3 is TGTGCCAGCGGACCAGCGGGAGCCACCGGGGAGCTGTTTTTT.

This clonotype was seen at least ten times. In DNA, the CDR3 is TGTGCCAGCGGGAGAGGTTCCTACAATGAGCAGTTCTTC. As protein: CASGRGSYNEQFF. This chain connects TRBV28 to TRBJ2-1; possibly TRBD2 for D (5 bases). This CDR3 has 13 amino acids. Germline V gene lookup returns CDR1 MDHEN and CDR2 SYDVKM. The V gene lost 8 bases and the J gene lost 1 base, with 9 bases spanning the gap.

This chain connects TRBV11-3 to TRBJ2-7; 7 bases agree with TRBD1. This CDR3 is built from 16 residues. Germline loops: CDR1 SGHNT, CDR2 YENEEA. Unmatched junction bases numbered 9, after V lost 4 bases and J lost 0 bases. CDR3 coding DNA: TGTGCCAGCAGCTCCCATACAGGGGAAAACTCCTACGAGCAGTACTTC. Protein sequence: CASSSHTGENSYEQYF. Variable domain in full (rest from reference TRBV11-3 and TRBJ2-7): EAGVVQSPRYKIIEKKQPVAFWCNPISGHNTLYWYLQNLGQGPELLIRYENEEAVDDSQLPKDRFSAERLKGVDSTLKIQPAELGDSAVYLCASSSHTGENSYEQYFGPGTRLTVT.

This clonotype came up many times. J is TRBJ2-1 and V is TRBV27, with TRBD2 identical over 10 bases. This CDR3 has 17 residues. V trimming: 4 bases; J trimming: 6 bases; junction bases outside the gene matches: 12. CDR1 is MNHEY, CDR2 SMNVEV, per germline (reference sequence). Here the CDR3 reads CASSSISGRVHGNEQFF. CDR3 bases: TGTGCCAGCAGTTCCATCAGCGGGAGGGTGCACGGCAATGAGCAGTTCTTC.

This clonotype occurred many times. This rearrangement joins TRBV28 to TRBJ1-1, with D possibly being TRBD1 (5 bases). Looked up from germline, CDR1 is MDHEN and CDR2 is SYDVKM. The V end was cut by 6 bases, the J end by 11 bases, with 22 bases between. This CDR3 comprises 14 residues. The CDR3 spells CASSHRQRAHFAFF. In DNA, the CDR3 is TGTGCCAGCAGCCATAGACAGAGGGCACACTTCGCTTTCTTT.

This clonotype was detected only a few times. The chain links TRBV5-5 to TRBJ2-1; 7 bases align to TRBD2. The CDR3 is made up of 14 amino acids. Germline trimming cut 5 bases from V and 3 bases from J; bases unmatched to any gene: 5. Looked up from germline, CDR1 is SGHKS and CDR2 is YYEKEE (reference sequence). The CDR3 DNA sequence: TGTGCCAGCAGTGGAAAGCGGGACTACAATGAGCAGTTCTTC. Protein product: CASSGKRDYNEQFF.

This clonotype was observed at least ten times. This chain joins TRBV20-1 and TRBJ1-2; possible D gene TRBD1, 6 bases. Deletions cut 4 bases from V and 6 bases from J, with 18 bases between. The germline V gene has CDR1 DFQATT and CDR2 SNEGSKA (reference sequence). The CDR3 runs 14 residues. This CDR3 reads CSAMKGQRADGYTF. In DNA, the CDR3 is TGCAGTGCTATGAAGGGACAAAGGGCCGATGGCTACACCTTC.

CDR3 loop: CSARDWVQPHFPSSYNEQFF. The CDR3 DNA is TGCAGTGCTAGAGATTGGGTACAACCTCACTTTCCGAGCTCCTACAATGAGCAGTTCTTC. The chain has TRBV20-1 and TRBJ2-1, with D uncertain. CDR1 and CDR2 (germline): DFQATT, SNEGSKA (reference sequence). V was pared by 0 bases and J by 0 bases, with 24 bases between. The CDR3 totals 20 residues.

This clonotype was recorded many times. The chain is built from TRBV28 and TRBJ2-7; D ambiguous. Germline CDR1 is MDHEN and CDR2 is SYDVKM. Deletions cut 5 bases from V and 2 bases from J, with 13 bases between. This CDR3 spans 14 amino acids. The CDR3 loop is CASSTTGRPYEQYF. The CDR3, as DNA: TGTGCCAGCAGTACCACTGGCAGACCCTACGAGCAGTACTTC.

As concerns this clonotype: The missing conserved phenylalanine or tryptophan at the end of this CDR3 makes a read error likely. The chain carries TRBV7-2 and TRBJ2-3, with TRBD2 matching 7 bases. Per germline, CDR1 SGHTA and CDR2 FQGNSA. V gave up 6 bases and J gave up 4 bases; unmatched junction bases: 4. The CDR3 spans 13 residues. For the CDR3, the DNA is TGTGCCAGCAGTCGCGGGAGCCCAGATACGCAGTATCTT. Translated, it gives CASSRGSPDTQYL.

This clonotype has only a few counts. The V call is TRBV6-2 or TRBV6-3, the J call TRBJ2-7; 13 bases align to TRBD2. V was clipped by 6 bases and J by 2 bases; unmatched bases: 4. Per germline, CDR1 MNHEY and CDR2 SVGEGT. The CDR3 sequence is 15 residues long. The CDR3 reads CASRRGLAGAYEQYF. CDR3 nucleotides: TGTGCCAGCAGACGCGGACTAGCGGGAGCCTACGAGCAGTACTTC.

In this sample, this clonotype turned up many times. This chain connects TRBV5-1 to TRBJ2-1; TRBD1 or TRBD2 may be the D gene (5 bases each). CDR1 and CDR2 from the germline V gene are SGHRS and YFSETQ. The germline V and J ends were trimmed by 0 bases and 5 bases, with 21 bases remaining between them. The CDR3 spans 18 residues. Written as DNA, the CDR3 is TGCGCCAGCAGCTTGGTAGGCGGCCTGGGGGTAGTCGACAATGAGCAGTTCTTC. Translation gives CASSLVGGLGVVDNEQFF.

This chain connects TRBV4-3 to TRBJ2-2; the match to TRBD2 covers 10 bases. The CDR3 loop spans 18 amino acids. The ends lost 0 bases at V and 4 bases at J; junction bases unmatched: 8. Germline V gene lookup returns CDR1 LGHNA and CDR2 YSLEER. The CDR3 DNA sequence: TGCGCCAGCAGCCAAGATAGGCTAGCGGGAGTCGGCACCGGGGAGCTGTTTTTT. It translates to CASSQDRLAGVGTGELFF.

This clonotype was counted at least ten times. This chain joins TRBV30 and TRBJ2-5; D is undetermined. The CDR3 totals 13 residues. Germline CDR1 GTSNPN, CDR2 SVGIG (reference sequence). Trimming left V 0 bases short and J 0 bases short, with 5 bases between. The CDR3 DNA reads TGTGCCTGGAGTGTAGGGTACCAAGAGACCCAGTACTTC. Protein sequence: CAWSVGYQETQYF.

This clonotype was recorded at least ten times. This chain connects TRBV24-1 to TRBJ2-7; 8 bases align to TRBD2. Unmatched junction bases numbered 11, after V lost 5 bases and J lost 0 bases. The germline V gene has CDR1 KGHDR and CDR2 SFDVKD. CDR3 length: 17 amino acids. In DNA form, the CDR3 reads TGTGCCACCAGTGCCCTCGCGTCCGGGACTAGCTCCTACGAGCAGTACTTC. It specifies CATSALASGTSSYEQYF.

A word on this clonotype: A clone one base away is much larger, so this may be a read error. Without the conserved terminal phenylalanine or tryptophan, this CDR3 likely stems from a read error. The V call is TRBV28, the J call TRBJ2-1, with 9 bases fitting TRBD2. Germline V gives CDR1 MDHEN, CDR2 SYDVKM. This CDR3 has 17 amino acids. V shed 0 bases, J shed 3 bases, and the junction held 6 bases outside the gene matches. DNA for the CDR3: TGTGCCAGCAGTTTATGGGGCGGGAGGGCCCTCTACAATGAGCAGTTCTCC. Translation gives CASSLWGGRALYNEQFS.

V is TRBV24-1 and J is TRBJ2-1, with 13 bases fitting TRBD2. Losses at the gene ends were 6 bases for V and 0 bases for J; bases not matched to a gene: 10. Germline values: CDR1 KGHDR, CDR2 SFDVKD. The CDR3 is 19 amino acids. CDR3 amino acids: CATSPRGTSGKISYNEQFF. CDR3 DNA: TGTGCCACCAGTCCCAGGGGGACTAGCGGGAAAATCTCCTACAATGAGCAGTTCTTC.

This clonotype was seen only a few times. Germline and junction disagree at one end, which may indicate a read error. The CDR3 region is CASSLGGSENTIYF. The CDR3 DNA follows: TGTGCCAGCAGTCTCGGGGGGTCTGAAAACACCATATATTTT. The V gene is TRBV28, the J gene TRBJ1-3, with D tentatively TRBD1 (5 bases). Germline lookup yields CDR1 MDHEN and CDR2 SYDVKM. CDR3 length: 14 amino acids.

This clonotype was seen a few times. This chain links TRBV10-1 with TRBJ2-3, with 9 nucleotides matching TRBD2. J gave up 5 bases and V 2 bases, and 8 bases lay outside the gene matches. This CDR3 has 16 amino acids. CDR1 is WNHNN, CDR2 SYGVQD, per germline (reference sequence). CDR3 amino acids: CASSEGLAGDIDTQYF. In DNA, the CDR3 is TGCGCCAGCAGTGAGGGATTAGCGGGAGATATAGATACGCAGTATTTT.

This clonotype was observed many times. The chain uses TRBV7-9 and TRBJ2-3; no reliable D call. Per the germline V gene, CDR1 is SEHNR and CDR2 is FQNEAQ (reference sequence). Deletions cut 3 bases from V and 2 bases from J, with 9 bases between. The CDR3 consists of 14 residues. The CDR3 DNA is TGTGCCAGCAGCTTGTCCTACATCACAGATACGCAGTATTTT. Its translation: CASSLSYITDTQYF.

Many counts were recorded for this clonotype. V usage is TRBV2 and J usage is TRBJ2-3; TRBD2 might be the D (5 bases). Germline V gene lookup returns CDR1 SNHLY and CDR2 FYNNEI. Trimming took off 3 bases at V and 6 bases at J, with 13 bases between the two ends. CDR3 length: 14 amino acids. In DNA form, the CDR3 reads TGTGCCAGCAGTGATAGAGGCGGGTTGGATACGCAGTATTTT. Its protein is CASSDRGGLDTQYF.

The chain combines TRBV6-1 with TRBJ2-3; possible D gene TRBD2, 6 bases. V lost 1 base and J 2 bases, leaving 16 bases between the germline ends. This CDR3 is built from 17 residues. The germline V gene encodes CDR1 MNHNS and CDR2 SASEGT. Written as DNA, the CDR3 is TGTGCCAGCAGTGAAGTTGCGGGCGGGGATTACACAGATACGCAGTATTTT. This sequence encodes CASSEVAGGDYTDTQYF.

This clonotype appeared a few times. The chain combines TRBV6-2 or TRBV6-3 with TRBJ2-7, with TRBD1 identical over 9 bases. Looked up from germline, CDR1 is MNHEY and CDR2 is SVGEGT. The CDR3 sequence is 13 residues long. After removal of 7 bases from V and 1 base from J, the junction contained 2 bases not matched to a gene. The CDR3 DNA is TGTGCCAGCACCGGGACAGGGTCCTACGAGCAGTACTTC. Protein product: CASTGTGSYEQYF.

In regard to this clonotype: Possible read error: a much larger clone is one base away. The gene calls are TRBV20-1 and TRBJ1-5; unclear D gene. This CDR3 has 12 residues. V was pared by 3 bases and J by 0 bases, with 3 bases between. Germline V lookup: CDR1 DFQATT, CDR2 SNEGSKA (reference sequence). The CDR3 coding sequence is TGCAGTGCTAGCGGTAGCAATCAGCCCCAGCATTTT. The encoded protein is CSASGSNQPQHF.

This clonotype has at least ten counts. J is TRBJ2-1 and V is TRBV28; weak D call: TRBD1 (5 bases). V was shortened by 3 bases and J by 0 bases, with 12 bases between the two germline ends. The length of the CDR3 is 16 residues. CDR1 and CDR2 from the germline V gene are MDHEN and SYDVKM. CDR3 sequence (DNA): TGTGCCAGCAGTTTTTGGGGCCCCAGCTCCTACAATGAGCAGTTCTTC. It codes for CASSFWGPSSYNEQFF.